The sequence of this T cell receptor beta chain was determined in a study of identical twins. Study results and limitations: Model-predicted out-of-frame TCR alpha sharing fell below observed values in monozygotic twins.

This clonotype was detected many times. Antigen unknown. The CDR3 sequence is 16 residues long. Trimming pared 3 bases from V and 3 bases from J, leaving 15 bases between. Germline assignment: CDR1 KGHDR and CDR2 SFDVKD. Each cDNA held unique molecular identifiers, and template switching gave it a universal primer site. TCRdb reprocessed the 5' RACE reads with MiXCR, giving one entry per CDR3 protein. The data hold over 550,000 distinct CDR3 sequences, with roughly 7.2% observed a single time. The same sample was also used in a study of yellow fever vaccine responses in identical twins.

This TCR was sampled from a woman under 30 in good health. Specimen: PBMCs. The chain links TRBV24-1 to TRBJ2-3; D may be TRBD1 (5 bases). The CDR3 nucleotides are TGTGCCACCAGTGATCGCACAGGTCCGGTAACAGATACGCAGTATTTT. It yields the protein CATSDRTGPVTDTQYF.